This entry lists 11 T cell receptor beta chains sequenced from one sample in a study of sequential checkpoint blockade in melanoma. Treatment given: randomized to nivolumab then ipilimumab (arm A) or the reverse (arm B). TCRdb's table, derived via immunoSEQ multiplex PCR, lists solely in-frame clones and lacks some. The table has some 26,000 clones, more than 60% seen once; the top ten hold approximately 23%. This sample comprised CD8+ T cells sorted from blood (inferred from file names), obtained from a patient given nivolumab and ipilimumab in sequence. The receptors stem from a human donor with melanoma.

Of note for this clone: Within the sample, other DNA sequences also encode this same CDR3. This chain uses TRBV4-3 with TRBJ2-2; TRBD1 agrees at 10 bases. Trimming removed 3 bases from V and 1 base from J; junction bases left unmatched: 5. The CDR3 covers 17 residues. Germline CDR1 is LGHNA and CDR2 is YSLEER. The CDR3 loop reads CASSHPGDRGNTGELFF. Written as DNA, the CDR3 is TGCGCCAGCAGCCACCCGGGGGACAGGGGGAACACCGGGGAGCTGTTTTTT.

The chain joins TRBV7-9 to TRBJ2-3, with TRBD1 matching 12 bases. Germline CDR1 is SEHNR and CDR2 is FQNEAQ (reference sequence). This CDR3 spans 18 amino acids. The J segment lost 3 bases and the V segment lost 5 bases, leaving 12 bases of the junction unmatched. The CDR3 loop is CASSTRGTGGAKTDTQYF. CDR3 coding DNA: TGTGCCAGCAGCACCCGAGGGACAGGGGGCGCGAAGACAGATACGCAGTATTTT.

The chain joins TRBV9 to TRBJ2-3; TRBD2 is a possible D gene (6 bases). Trimming left V 0 bases short and J 4 bases short, with 18 bases between. CDR1 and CDR2 from the germline V gene are SGDLS and YYNGEE. The CDR3 runs to 17 residues. In DNA form, the CDR3 reads TGTGCCAGCAGCGTAGCGGTCTCGCGGGGCGGCTCAGATACGCAGTATTTT. Its protein product is CASSVAVSRGGSDTQYF.

The gene calls are TRBV27 and TRBJ2-5, with 7 bases matching TRBD1. The CDR3 contains 15 residues. Germline V gene data show CDR1 as MNHEY and CDR2 as SMNVEV (reference sequence). Trimming took 6 bases from V and 4 from J; bases not matched to a gene: 11. CDR3 region: CASSLTGSYGETQYF. DNA for the CDR3: TGTGCCAGCAGCCTGACAGGGTCTTACGGAGAGACCCAGTACTTC.

The rearrangement uses TRBV15 and TRBJ1-2; a possible D gene is TRBD1 (6 bases). CDR3 length: 16 amino acids. Trimming removed 0 bases from V and 3 bases from J, with 14 bases in between. Germline lookup yields CDR1 LNHNV and CDR2 YYDKDF (reference sequence). The CDR3 DNA sequence: TGTGCCACCAGCAGAGAATGGGGGCAGGGGTACTATGGCTACACCTTC. Its translation is CATSREWGQGYYGYTF.

V gene TRBV7-9 combines with J gene TRBJ2-1; 10 positions match TRBD1. This CDR3 spans 15 amino acids. Germline V gene sequence: CDR1 SEHNR, CDR2 FQNEAQ (reference sequence). Trimming cost V 5 bases and J 5 bases; bases outside gene matches: 6. CDR3 sequence reads: CASSNRDRGHNEQFF. The CDR3 nucleotides read TGTGCCAGCAGCAACCGGGACAGGGGCCACAATGAGCAGTTCTTC.

The chain carries TRBV4-1 and TRBJ2-1; TRBD1 agrees at 9 bases. Trimming removed 1 base from V and 4 bases from J; junction bases left unmatched: 11. Germline CDR1 is MGHRA and CDR2 is YSYEKL. CDR3 length: 18 amino acids. CDR3 loop: CASSQVFPGTGIYNEQFF. The CDR3 DNA reads as TGCGCCAGCAGCCAAGTATTCCCCGGGACAGGGATTTACAATGAGCAGTTCTTC.

This chain connects TRBV28 to TRBJ1-2, with D tentatively TRBD1 (6 bases). V was trimmed by 7 bases and J by 4 bases, leaving 13 bases between them. CDR1 is MDHEN, CDR2 SYDVKM, per germline. This CDR3 is 13 amino acids long. The CDR3 loop is CASTAGALYGYTF. As DNA, the CDR3 is TGTGCCAGCACGGCAGGGGCACTCTATGGCTACACCTTC.

This clone was seen more than once but under ten times. The chain recombines TRBV5-1 with TRBJ2-1; the D gene is possibly TRBD1 (8 bases). The CDR3 sequence is 14 residues long. The germline V and J ends were trimmed by 2 bases and 9 bases, with 15 bases remaining between them. Germline assignment: CDR1 SGHRS and CDR2 YFSETQ. CDR3 amino acids: CASSFRSGTGEQFF. The CDR3 DNA follows: TGCGCCAGCAGCTTTCGCAGCGGGACAGGTGAGCAGTTCTTC.

The chain employs TRBV19 and TRBJ1-3, with D uncertain. Trimming stripped 5 bases from V and 6 bases from J, with 11 bases between. There are 13 residues in the CDR3. Germline CDR1 LNHDA, CDR2 SQIVND (reference sequence). This chain's CDR3 is CASSRGAANTIYF. DNA for the CDR3: TGTGCCAGTAGTCGGGGTGCTGCAAACACCATATATTTT.

This chain joins TRBV27 and TRBJ2-7; no definite D call. Per the germline V gene, CDR1 is MNHEY and CDR2 is SMNVEV (reference sequence). There are 13 residues in the CDR3. Trimming removed 2 bases at V and 3 bases at J, with 8 bases between. This CDR3 is CASSLGQFYEQYF. Written as DNA, the CDR3 is TGTGCCAGCAGTTTAGGTCAGTTCTACGAGCAGTACTTC.